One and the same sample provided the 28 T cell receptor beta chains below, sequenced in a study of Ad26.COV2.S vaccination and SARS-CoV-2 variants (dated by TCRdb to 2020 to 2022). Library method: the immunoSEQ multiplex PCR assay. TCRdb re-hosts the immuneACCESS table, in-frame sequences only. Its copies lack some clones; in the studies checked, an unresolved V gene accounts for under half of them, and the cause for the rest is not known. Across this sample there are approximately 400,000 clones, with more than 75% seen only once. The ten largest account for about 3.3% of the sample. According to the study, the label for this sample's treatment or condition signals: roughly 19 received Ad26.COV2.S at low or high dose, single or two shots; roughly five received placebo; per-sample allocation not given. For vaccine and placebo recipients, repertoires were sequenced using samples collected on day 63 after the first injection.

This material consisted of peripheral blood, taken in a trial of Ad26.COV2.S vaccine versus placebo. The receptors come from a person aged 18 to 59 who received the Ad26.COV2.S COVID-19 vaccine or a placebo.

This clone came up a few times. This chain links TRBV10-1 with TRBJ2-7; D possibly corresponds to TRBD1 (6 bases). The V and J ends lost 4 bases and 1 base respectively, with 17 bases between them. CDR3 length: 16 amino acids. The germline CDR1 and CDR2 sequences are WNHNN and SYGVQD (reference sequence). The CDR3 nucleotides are TGCGCCAGCAGTGCACGACCCGGGACAAAGTCCTACGAGCAGTACTTC. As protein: CASSARPGTKSYEQYF.

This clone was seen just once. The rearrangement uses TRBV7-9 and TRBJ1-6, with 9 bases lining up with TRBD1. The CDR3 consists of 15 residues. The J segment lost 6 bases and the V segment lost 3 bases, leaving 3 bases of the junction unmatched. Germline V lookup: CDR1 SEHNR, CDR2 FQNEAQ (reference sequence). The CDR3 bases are TGTGCCAGCAGCTTTAGGGACAGGGTTAATTCACCCCTCCACTTT. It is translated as CASSFRDRVNSPLHF.

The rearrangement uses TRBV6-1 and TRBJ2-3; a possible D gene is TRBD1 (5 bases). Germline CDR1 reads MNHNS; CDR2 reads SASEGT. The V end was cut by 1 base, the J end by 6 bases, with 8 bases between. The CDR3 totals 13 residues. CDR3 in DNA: TGTGCCAGCAGTGAAGACGCAGGGGATACGCAGTATTTT. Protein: CASSEDAGDTQYF.

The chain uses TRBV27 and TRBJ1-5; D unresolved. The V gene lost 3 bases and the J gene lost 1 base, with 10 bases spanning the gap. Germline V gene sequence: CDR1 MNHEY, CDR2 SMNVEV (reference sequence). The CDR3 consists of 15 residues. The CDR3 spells CASSLVKESNQPQHF. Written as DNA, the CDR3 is TGTGCCAGCAGTTTGGTAAAGGAAAGCAATCAGCCCCAGCATTTT.

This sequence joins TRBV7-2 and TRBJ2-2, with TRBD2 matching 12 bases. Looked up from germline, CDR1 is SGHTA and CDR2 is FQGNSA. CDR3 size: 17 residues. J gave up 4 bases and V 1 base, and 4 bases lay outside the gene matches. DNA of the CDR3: TGTGCCAGCAGCTTAGTTCGACTAGCGGGAGTCACCGGGGAGCTGTTTTTT. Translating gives CASSLVRLAGVTGELFF.

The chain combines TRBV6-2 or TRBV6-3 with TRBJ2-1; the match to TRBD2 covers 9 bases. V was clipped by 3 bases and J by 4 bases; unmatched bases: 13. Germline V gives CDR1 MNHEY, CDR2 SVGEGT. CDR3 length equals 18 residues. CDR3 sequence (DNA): TGTGCCAGCAGTTATATCCCTTTTGCGGGAGGGCCGTACAATGAGCAGTTCTTC. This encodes CASSYIPFAGGPYNEQFF.

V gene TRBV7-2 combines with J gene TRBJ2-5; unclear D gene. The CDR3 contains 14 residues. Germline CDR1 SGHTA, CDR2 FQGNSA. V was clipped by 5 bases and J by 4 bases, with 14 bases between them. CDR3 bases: TGTGCCAGCAGCCCCAGATGGGTTGGAGAGACCCAGTACTTC. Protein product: CASSPRWVGETQYF.

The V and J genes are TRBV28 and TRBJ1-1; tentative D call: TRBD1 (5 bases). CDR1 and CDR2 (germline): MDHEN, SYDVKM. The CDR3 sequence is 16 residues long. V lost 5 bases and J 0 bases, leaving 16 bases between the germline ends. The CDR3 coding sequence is TGTGCCAGCAGTCCGACGCCGGGGGGGATGAACACTGAAGCTTTCTTT. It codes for CASSPTPGGMNTEAFF.

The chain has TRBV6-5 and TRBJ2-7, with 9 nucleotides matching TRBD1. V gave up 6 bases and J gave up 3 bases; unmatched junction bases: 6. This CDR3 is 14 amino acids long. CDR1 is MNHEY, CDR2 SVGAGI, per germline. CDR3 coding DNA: TGTGCCAGCAGGACAGGGGGGAGTTACTACGAGCAGTACTTC. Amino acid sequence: CASRTGGSYYEQYF.

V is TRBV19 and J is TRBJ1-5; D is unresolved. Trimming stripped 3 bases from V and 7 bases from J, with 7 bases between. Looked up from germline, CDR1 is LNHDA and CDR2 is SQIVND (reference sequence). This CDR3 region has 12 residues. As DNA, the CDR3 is TGTGCCAGTAGTATTTGGGCACAGCCCCAGCATTTT. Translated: CASSIWAQPQHF.

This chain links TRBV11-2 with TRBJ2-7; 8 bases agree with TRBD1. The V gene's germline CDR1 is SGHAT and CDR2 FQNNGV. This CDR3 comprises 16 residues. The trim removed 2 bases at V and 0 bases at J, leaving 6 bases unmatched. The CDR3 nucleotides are TGTGCCAGCAGCTTATCAGGACAGGGAACCTCCTACGAGCAGTACTTC. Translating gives CASSLSGQGTSYEQYF. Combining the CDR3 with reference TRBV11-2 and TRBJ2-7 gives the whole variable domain EAGVAQSPRYKIIEKRQSVAFWCNPISGHATLYWYQQILGQGPKLLIQFQNNGVVDDSQLPKDRFSAERLKGVDSTLKIQPAKLEDSAVYLCASSLSGQGTSYEQYFGPGTRLTVT.

The CDR3 reads CASSLDPSEIYNEQFF. In nucleotides, the CDR3 is TGTGCCAGCAGCTTAGATCCCAGTGAAATCTACAATGAGCAGTTCTTC. The chain links TRBV11-2 to TRBJ2-1; D gene ambiguous. CDR1 is SGHAT, CDR2 FQNNGV, per germline. The CDR3 is 16 residues long. V was shortened by 0 bases and J by 3 bases, with 12 bases between the two germline ends. The full variable domain, its missing parts supplied by reference TRBV11-2 and TRBJ2-1, is EAGVAQSPRYKIIEKRQSVAFWCNPISGHATLYWYQQILGQGPKLLIQFQNNGVVDDSQLPKDRFSAERLKGVDSTLKIQPAKLEDSAVYLCASSLDPSEIYNEQFFGPGTRLTVL.

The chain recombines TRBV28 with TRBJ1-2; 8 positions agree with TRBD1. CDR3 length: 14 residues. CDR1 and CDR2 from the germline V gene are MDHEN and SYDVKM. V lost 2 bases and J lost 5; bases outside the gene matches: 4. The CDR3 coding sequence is TGTGCCAGCAGTTTACAGGGGGCAGGATATGGCTACACCTTC. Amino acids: CASSLQGAGYGYTF.

CDR3 coding DNA: TGTGCCTGGACCCGCCGGGGGTCAACATATACGCAGTATTTT. Protein: CAWTRRGSTYTQYF. The J gene is TRBJ2-3, the V gene TRBV30; tentatively, D is TRBD2 (6 bases). Germline V lookup: CDR1 GTSNPN, CDR2 SVGIG (reference sequence). Trimming stripped 4 bases from V and 7 bases from J, with 18 bases between. This CDR3 has 14 residues.

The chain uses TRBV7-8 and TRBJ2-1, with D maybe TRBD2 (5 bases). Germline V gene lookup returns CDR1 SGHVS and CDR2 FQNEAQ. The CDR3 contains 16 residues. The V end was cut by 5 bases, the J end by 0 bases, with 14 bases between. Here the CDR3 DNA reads TGTGCCAGCAGCCCTCTCGGGGAGAGCTCCTACAATGAGCAGTTCTTC. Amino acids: CASSPLGESSYNEQFF.

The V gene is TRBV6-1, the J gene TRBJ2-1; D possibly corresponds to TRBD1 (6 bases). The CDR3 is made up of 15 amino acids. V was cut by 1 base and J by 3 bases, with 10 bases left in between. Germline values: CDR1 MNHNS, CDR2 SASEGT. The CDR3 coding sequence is TGTGCCAGCAGTGAAGGACAGGCCGTCTACAATGAGCAGTTCTTC. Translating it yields CASSEGQAVYNEQFF.

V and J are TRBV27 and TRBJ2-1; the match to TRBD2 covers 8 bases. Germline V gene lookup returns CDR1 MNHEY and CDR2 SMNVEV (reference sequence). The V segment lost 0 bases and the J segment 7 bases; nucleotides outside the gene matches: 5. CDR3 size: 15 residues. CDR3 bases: TGTGCCAGCAGTTTATCGGCGGGAGGTAGAAATGAGCAGTTCTTC. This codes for CASSLSAGGRNEQFF.

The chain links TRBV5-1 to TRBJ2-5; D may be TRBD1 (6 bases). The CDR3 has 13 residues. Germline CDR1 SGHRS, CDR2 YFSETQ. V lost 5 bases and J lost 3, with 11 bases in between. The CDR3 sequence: CASRATGEETQYF. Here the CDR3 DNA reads TGCGCCAGCAGAGCGACAGGAGAAGAGACCCAGTACTTC.

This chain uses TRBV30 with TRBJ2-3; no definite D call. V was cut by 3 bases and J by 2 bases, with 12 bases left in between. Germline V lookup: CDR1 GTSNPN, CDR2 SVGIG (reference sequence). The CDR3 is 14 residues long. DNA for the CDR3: TGTGCCTGGAGCTTACCCCTAATCACAGATACGCAGTATTTT. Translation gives CAWSLPLITDTQYF. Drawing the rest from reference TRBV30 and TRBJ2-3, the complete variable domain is SQTIHQWPATLVQPVGSPLSLECTVEGTSNPNLYWYRQAAGRGLQLLFYSVGIGQISSEVPQNLSASRPQDRQFILSSKKLLLSDSGFYLCAWSLPLITDTQYFGPGTRLTVL.

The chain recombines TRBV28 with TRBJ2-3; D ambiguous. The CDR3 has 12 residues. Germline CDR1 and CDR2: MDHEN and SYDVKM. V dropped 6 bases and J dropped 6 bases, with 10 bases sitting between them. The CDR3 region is CASSLTEDTQYF. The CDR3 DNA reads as TGTGCCAGCAGCTTAACAGAGGATACGCAGTATTTT.

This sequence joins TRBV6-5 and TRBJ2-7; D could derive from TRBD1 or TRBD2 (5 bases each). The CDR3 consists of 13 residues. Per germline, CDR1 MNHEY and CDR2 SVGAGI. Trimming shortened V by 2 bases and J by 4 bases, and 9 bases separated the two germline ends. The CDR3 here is CASSYGTSYEQYF. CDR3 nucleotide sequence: TGTGCCAGCAGTTACGGGACGTCTTACGAGCAGTACTTC.

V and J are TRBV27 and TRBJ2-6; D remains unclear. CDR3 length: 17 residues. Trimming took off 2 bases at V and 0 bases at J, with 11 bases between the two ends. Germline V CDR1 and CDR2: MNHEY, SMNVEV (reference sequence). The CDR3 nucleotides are TGTGCCAGCAGTTTAACGGCAAGTAACTCTGGGGCCAACGTCCTGACTTTC. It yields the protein CASSLTASNSGANVLTF.

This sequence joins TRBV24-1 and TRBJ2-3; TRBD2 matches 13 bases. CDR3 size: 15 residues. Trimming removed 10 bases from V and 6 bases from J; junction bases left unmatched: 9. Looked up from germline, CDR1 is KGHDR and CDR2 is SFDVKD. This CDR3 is CATSTSGGRPDTQYF. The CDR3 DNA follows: TGTGCCACGTCGACTAGCGGGGGGCGGCCGGATACGCAGTATTTT.

CDR3 in DNA: TGTGCCAGCAGGGGCCGATCCCTGCACTACGAGCAGTACTTC. Translated, it gives CASRGRSLHYEQYF. The rearrangement links TRBV28 to TRBJ2-7; D call uncertain. Germline assignment: CDR1 MDHEN and CDR2 SYDVKM. V dropped 6 bases and J dropped 3 bases, with 15 bases sitting between them. The CDR3 has 14 amino acids.

CDR3 sequence (DNA): TGTGCCAGCAGCTTAGATCCGCGCTCTGATACGCAGTATTTT. Protein: CASSLDPRSDTQYF. The chain uses TRBV7-2 and TRBJ2-3; no clear D. CDR3 length: 14 residues. The germline CDR1 and CDR2 sequences are SGHTA and FQGNSA. Trimming took 1 base from V and 6 from J, leaving 11 bases between them.

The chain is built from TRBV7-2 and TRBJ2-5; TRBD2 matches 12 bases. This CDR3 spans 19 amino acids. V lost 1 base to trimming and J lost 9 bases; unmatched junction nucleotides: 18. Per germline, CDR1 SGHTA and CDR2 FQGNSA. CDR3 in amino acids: CASSLGGTSGPVSEWAQYF. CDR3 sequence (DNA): TGTGCCAGCAGCTTAGGAGGGACTAGCGGGCCAGTTTCCGAGTGGGCCCAGTACTTC.

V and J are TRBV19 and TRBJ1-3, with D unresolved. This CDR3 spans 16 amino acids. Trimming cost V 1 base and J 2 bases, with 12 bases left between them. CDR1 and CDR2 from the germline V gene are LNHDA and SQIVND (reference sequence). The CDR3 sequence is CASSIARKGAGNTIYF. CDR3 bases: TGTGCCAGTAGTATAGCGCGTAAGGGTGCTGGAAACACCATATATTTT.

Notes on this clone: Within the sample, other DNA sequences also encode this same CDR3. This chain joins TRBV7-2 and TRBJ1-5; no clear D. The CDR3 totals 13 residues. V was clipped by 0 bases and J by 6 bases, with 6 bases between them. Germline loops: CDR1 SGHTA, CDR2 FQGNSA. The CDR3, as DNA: TGTGCCAGCAGCTTAGCAGGCGGTCAGCCCCAGCATTTT. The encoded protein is CASSLAGGQPQHF.